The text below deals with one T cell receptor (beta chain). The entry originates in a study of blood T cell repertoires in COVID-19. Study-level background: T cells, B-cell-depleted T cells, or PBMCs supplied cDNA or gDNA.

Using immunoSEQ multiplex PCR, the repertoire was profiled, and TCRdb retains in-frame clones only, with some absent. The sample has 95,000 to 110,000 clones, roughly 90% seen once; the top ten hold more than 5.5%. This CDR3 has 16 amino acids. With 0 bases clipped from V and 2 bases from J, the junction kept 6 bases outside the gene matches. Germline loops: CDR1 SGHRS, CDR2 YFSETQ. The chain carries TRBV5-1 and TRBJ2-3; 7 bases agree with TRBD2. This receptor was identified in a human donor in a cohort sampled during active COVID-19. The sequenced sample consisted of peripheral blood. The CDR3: CASSLAGLADTDTQYF. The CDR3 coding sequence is TGCGCCAGCAGCTTGGCCGGCCTAGCGGACACAGATACGCAGTATTTT.